These T cell receptor beta chains were read from a single sample in a study of T cell changes during pregnancy in multiple sclerosis. Sequencing used immunoSEQ multiplex PCR; TCRdb keeps in-frame clones, though not all of them. The repertoire includes about 59,000 clones, around 95% of them detected once, and approximately 0.34% sits in the top ten. Specimen: CD4+ T cells from peripheral blood mononuclear cells, collected before pregnancy. The receptors derive from a female donor with multiple sclerosis, enrolled in a pregnancy study. The CDR3 runs from the conserved cysteine through the conserved F or W. The order of the fields is CDR3 DNA, CDR3 protein, V gene, J gene, D gene, clone size. The D gene is left open where the match is weak. The size field is filled for only some rows; it gives once, few, many or a size class.

TGTGCCAGCAGTTACGGACAGGGAAGCTCTGGCTACACCTTC	CASSYGQGSSGYTF	TRBV6-5	TRBJ1-2	TRBD1	-
TGTGCCAGCAGCGTCGGGGGACAGATGAACACTGAAGCTTTCTTT	CASSVGGQMNTEAFF	TRBV9	TRBJ1-1	TRBD1	-
TGTGCCAGCAGCTTGGGGGGGACAGTAAATCAGCCCCAGCATTTT	CASSLGGTVNQPQHF	TRBV5-6	TRBJ1-5	TRBD1	-
TGCAGCGTGGCTGGACGGGGAGCTAACTATGGCTACACCTTC	CSVAGRGANYGYTF	TRBV29-1	TRBJ1-2	-	-
TGCGCCAGCAGCGCCACTAGCGGGAGGCAAAACGAGCAGTACTTC	CASSATSGRQNEQYF	TRBV5-1	TRBJ2-7	TRBD2	-
TGTGCCAGCAGTTACTCCCCGGGAGGGGGGACCCAGTACTTC	CASSYSPGGGTQYF	TRBV6-6	TRBJ2-5	TRBD2	-
TGTGCCAGCAGTTACGCCCGCGGACAAACCTACGAGCAGTACTTC	CASSYARGQTYEQYF	TRBV6-5	TRBJ2-7	-	-
TGCGCCAGCAGCCAAGGGGTGACTAGCGGGAGGGCTCGGGAGCAGTACTTC	CASSQGVTSGRAREQYF	TRBV4-3	TRBJ2-7	TRBD2	-
TGTGCCAGTAGTGTAAAAGGGGACACTGAAGCTTTCTTT	CASSVKGDTEAFF	TRBV19	TRBJ1-1	-	-
TGTGCCAGCAGTATAACGGGACTAAAAACCAAACTAGCCAAAAACATTCAGTACTTC	CASSITGLKTKLAKNIQYF	TRBV28	TRBJ2-4	TRBD2	-
TGTGCCAGCAGTTTTTTCGGGACAGGCGTTTATAGCAATCAGCCCCAGCATTTT	CASSFFGTGVYSNQPQHF	TRBV28	TRBJ1-5	TRBD1	-
TGCGCCAGCAGCCTGGGACAGGGCCAAATCCGGGGGGAGCAGTACTTC	CASSLGQGQIRGEQYF	TRBV4-1	TRBJ2-7	TRBD1	-
TGTGCCACCAGCAGAGATCGCGGGTCCTACGAGCAGTACTTC	CATSRDRGSYEQYF	TRBV15	TRBJ2-7	-	-
TGTGCCAGCAGCAAACCGACAGGGGGCCCTAGCTCCTACAATGAGCAGTTCTTC	CASSKPTGGPSSYNEQFF	TRBV7-2	TRBJ2-1	TRBD1	-
TGTGCCAGCAGCGCCACAGCAGCTAACTATGGCTACACCTTC	CASSATAANYGYTF	TRBV9	TRBJ1-2	-	-
TGTGCCAGCAGTCCGACGGGACTAGGGAACACCGGGGAGCTGTTTTTT	CASSPTGLGNTGELFF	TRBV27	TRBJ2-2	TRBD2	-
TGCGCCAGCAGCGCCCGGGACAGGGAGTTCTTC	CASSARDREFF	TRBV4-1	TRBJ2-1	TRBD1	-
TGTGCCAGCAGCCGCCGGGGTTCAACTAATGAAAAACTGTTTTTT	CASSRRGSTNEKLFF	TRBV28	TRBJ1-4	-	-
TGTGCCAGTAGTATAGCCATGAACACTGAAGCTTTCTTT	CASSIAMNTEAFF	TRBV19	TRBJ1-1	-	-
TGCAGCGTTGAAGTCAGCGGGAGGGGGGTGAATGAGCAGTTCTTC	CSVEVSGRGVNEQFF	TRBV29-1	TRBJ2-1	TRBD2	-
TGTGCCAGCAGCGTAGCTTGGACAGGGTCCGGGAAAGAGACCCAGTACTTC	CASSVAWTGSGKETQYF	TRBV9	TRBJ2-5	TRBD1	-
TGTGCCAGCTCACCAACTAGCGGGGAGACCCAGTACTTC	CASSPTSGETQYF	TRBV18	TRBJ2-5	TRBD2	-
TGTGCCACCCAGGGGGGGCTAGCGGGAGTAGAGACCCAGTACTTC	CATQGGLAGVETQYF	TRBV5-4	TRBJ2-5	TRBD2	-
TGTGCCAGCAGTTACTCGAGACTAGCGGGCAATGAGCAGTTCTTC	CASSYSRLAGNEQFF	TRBV6-5	TRBJ2-1	TRBD2	-
TGTGCCAGCAGCCGATGGGGGCCGGCTGAAGCTTTCTTT	CASSRWGPAEAFF	TRBV7-3	TRBJ1-1	-	-
TGTGCCAGCAGCTTATTACCGAGTTCGTCGCTGTTTTTT	CASSLLPSSSLFF	TRBV7-9	TRBJ2-2	-	-
TGTGCCAGCAGCTTTGGGAGGGACGCTGAAGCTTTCTTT	CASSFGRDAEAFF	TRBV7-9	TRBJ1-1	-	once
TGTGCCATCAGTGAGCGGGATCAGGGGACAGATACGCAGTATTTT	CAISERDQGTDTQYF	TRBV10-3	TRBJ2-3	-	-
TGTGCCAGCTCACATGAGATCGGGGGGCGGAATGAGCAGTTCTTC	CASSHEIGGRNEQFF	TRBV18	TRBJ2-1	-	-
TGTGCCAGCTCACGGACTAGCGGGAACACCTACGAGCAGTACTTC	CASSRTSGNTYEQYF	TRBV18	TRBJ2-7	TRBD2	once
TGTGCCACCAGCAGAGCGGGGGAATGGGGAAACACCATATATTTT	CATSRAGEWGNTIYF	TRBV15	TRBJ1-3	-	once
TGTGCCAGTACCAGGACAGGGGGCCAAAACATTCAGTACTTC	CASTRTGGQNIQYF	TRBV19	TRBJ2-4	TRBD1	-
TGTGCCAGCAGCTCCCGGCAAGGGGGATATGGCTACACCTTC	CASSSRQGGYGYTF	TRBV5-4	TRBJ1-2	-	-
TGCGCCAGCAGCCAACTTCTAGCCAAAAACATTCAGTACTTC	CASSQLLAKNIQYF	TRBV4-1	TRBJ2-4	-	-
TGTGCCAGCAGCTTGGCCGTAGCGGTCACAGATACGCAGTATTTT	CASSLAVAVTDTQYF	TRBV5-8	TRBJ2-3	-	once
TGTGCCAGCAGTGCGGCGGGTGGGGGGTCCGAGCAGTACTTC	CASSAAGGGSEQYF	TRBV2	TRBJ2-7	-	-
TGTGCCAGCAGCGAGGGAGGAACCTACGAGCAGTACTTC	CASSEGGTYEQYF	TRBV5-4	TRBJ2-7	-	-
TGTGCCAGTAGTATCATAAGTCGGGGAAGCAATCAGCCCCAGCATTTT	CASSIISRGSNQPQHF	TRBV19	TRBJ1-5	-	-
TGTGCCAGCAGCTTAGTTGGGGGGAGTCTGGAAAAACTGTTTTTT	CASSLVGGSLEKLFF	TRBV7-2	TRBJ1-4	-	-
TGCGCCAGCTACCCTAGCGGGAGGTGGGGTGGTGAGCAGTTCTTC	CASYPSGRWGGEQFF	TRBV5-1	TRBJ2-1	TRBD2	-
TGTGCCAGCAGCGCGGACAGGGGGCGCGGTGAAAAACTGTTTTTT	CASSADRGRGEKLFF	TRBV7-2	TRBJ1-4	TRBD1	-
TGTGCCAGCAGCTTGACTAGCGGGAGGGCCGAGCAGTTCTTC	CASSLTSGRAEQFF	TRBV5-6	TRBJ2-1	TRBD2	-
TGCGCCAGCAGCTTGGGAGGGTCCAGTGCCTACAATGAGCAGTTCTTC	CASSLGGSSAYNEQFF	TRBV5-1	TRBJ2-1	-	-
TGTGCCAGTCGGGACAGCGCGGAAGGGGACTATGGCTACACCTTC	CASRDSAEGDYGYTF	TRBV28	TRBJ1-2	TRBD1	-
TGTGCCAGCTCACAACAGGGGGGGTCGGCCGACACTGAAGCTTTCTTT	CASSQQGGSADTEAFF	TRBV18	TRBJ1-1	TRBD1	-
TGTGCCAGCACTGGGGGGAGCGGTCGGATTGATTACAATGAGCAGTTCTTC	CASTGGSGRIDYNEQFF	TRBV11-3	TRBJ2-1	-	-
TGTGCCAGCAGTTCAGTTATGAACACTGAAGCTTTCTTT	CASSSVMNTEAFF	TRBV28	TRBJ1-1	-	-
TGTGCCAGCAGCCCTTTAGCGGGTTACAATGAGCAGTTCTTC	CASSPLAGYNEQFF	TRBV7-6	TRBJ2-1	TRBD2	-
TGTGCCAGCAGCGTTGCGCAAAGGGGCGGCTACACCTTC	CASSVAQRGGYTF	TRBV9	TRBJ1-2	-	-
TGTGCCAGTAGTCTACGGACAGGGGAAGGAACTGAAGCTTTCTTT	CASSLRTGEGTEAFF	TRBV19	TRBJ1-1	TRBD1	-
TGTGCCAGCAGCTTAGCGGGACAGGGCGCTGGCTACACCTTC	CASSLAGQGAGYTF	TRBV7-9	TRBJ1-2	TRBD1	-
TGTGCCAGCAGCGGGAAGACAGGCGGCAATCAGCCCCAGCATTTT	CASSGKTGGNQPQHF	TRBV5-5	TRBJ1-5	-	once
TGTGCCAGTAGTCCCGGGGGAGGGTACTACGAGCAGTACTTC	CASSPGGGYYEQYF	TRBV19	TRBJ2-7	TRBD2	-
TGCAGTACTGGACAGGACTATGGCTACACCTTC	CSTGQDYGYTF	TRBV20-1	TRBJ1-2	TRBD1	-
TGTGCCAGCAGCTTAGCCGTAGTCCGCCGAGGGTACCAAGAGACCCAGTACTTC	CASSLAVVRRGYQETQYF	TRBV7-2	TRBJ2-5	-	-